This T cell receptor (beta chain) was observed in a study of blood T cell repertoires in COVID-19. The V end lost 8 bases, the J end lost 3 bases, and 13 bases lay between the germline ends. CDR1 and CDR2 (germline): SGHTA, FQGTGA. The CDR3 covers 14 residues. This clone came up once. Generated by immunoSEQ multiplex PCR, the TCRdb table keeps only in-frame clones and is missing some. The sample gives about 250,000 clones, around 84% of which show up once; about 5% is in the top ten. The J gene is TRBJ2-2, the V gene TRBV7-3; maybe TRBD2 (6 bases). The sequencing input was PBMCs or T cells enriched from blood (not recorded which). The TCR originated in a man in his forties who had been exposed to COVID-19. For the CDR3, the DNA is TGTGCCAGCCATTTGCAGCGGGACACCGGGGAGCTGTTTTTT. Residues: CASHLQRDTGELFF. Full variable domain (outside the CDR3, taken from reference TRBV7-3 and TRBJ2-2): GAGVSQTPSNKVTEKGKYVELRCDPISGHTALYWYRQSLGQGPEFLIYFQGTGAADDSGLPNDRFFAVRPEGSVSTLKIQRTERGDSAVYLCASHLQRDTGELFFGEGSRLTVL.